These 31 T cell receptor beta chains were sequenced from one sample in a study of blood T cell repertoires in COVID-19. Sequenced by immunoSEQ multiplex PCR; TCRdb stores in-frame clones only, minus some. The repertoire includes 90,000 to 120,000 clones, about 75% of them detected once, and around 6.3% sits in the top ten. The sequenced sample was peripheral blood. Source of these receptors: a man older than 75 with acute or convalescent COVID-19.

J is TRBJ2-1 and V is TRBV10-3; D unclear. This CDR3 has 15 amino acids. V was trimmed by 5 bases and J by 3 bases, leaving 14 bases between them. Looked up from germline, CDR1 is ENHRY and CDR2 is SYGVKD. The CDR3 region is CAISPGSPIYNEQFF. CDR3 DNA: TGTGCCATCAGTCCGGGTAGCCCCATCTACAATGAGCAGTTCTTC.

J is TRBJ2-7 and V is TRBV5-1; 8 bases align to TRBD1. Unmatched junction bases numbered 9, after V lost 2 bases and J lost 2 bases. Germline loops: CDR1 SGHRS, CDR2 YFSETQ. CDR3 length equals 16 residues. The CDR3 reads CASSLSTGDFPYEQYF. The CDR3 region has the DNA TGCGCCAGCAGCTTATCGACAGGGGACTTCCCCTACGAGCAGTACTTC.

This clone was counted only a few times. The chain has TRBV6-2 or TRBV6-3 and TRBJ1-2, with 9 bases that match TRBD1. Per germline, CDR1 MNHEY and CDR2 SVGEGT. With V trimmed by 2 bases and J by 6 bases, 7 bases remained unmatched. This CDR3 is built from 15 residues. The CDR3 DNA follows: TGTGCCAGCAGTTACCGAACCGGGACAGGGAATGGCTACACCTTC. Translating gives CASSYRTGTGNGYTF.

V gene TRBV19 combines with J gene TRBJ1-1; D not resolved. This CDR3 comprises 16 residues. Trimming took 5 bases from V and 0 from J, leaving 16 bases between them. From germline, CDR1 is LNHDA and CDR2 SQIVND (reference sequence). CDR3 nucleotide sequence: TGTGCCAGTAGTTTGGACTCCAAAGTTCTGAACACTGAAGCTTTCTTT. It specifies CASSLDSKVLNTEAFF.

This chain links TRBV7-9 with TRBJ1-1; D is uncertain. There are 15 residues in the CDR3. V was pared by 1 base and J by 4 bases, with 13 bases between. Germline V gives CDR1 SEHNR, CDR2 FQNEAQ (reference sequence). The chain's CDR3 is CASSLVAREGTEAFF. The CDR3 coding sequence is TGTGCCAGCAGCTTAGTAGCCCGGGAGGGCACTGAAGCTTTCTTT.

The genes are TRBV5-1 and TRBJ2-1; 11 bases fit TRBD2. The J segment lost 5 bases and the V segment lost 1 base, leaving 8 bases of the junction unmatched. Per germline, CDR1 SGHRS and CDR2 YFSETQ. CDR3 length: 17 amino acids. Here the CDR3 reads CASSLPTTSGKNNEQFF. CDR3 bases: TGCGCCAGCAGCTTGCCAACGACTAGCGGGAAAAACAATGAGCAGTTCTTC.

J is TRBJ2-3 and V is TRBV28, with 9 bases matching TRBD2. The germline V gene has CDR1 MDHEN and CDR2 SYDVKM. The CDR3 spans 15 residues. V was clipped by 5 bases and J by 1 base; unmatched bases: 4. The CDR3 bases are TGTGCCAGCAGTGTAGCGGGAGCTGGCACAGATACGCAGTATTTT. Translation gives CASSVAGAGTDTQYF.

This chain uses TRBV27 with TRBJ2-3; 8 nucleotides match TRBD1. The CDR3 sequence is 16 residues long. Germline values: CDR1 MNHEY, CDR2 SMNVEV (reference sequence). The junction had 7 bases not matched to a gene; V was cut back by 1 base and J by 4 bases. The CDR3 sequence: CASSLLATGVSDTQYF. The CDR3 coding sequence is TGTGCCAGCAGTTTATTGGCGACAGGGGTGTCAGATACGCAGTATTTT.

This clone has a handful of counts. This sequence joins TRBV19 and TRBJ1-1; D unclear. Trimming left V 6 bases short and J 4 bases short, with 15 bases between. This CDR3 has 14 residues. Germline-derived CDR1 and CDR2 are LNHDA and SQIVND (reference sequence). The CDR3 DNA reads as TGTGCCAGTAGGTTACCCGGTGGGAGCACTGAAGCTTTCTTT. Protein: CASRLPGGSTEAFF. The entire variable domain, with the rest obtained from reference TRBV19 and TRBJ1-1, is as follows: DGGITQSPKYLFRKEGQNVTLSCEQNLNHDAMYWYRQDPGQGLRLIYYSQIVNDFQKGDIAEGYSVSREKKESFPLTVTSAQKNPTAFYLCASRLPGGSTEAFFGQGTRLTVV.

CDR3 DNA sequence: TGTGCCAGCTCACTACCGGGACAGGGGGCCCGCGAGCAGTACTTC. Its protein product is CASSLPGQGAREQYF. The V call is TRBV18, the J call TRBJ2-7, with 12 bases fitting TRBD1. The CDR3 sequence is 15 residues long. Germline V gene data show CDR1 as KGHSH and CDR2 as LQKENI. The V gene end was trimmed by 4 bases and the J gene end by 6 bases; junction bases not matched to a gene: 7.

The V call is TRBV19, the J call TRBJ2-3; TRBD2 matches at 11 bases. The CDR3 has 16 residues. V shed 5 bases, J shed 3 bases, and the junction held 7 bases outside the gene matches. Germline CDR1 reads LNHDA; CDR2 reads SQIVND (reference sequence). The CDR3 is CASSYTSGSKTDTQYF. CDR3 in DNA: TGTGCCAGTAGTTATACTAGCGGGAGTAAGACAGATACGCAGTATTTT.

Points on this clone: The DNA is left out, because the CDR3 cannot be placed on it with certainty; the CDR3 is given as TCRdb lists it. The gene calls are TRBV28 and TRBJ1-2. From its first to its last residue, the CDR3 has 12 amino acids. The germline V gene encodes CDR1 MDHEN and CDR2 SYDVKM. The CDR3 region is CASSSGSYGYTF.

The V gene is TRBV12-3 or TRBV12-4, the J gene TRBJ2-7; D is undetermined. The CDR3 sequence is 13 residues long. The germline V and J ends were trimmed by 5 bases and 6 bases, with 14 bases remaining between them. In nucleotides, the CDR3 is TGTGCCAGCAGTACTTTTGCGATCTCCGAGCAGTACTTC. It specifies CASSTFAISEQYF.

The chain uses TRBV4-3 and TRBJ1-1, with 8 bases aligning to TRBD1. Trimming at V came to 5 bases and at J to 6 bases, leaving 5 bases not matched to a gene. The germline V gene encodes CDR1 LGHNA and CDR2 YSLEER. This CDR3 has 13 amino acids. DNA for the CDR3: TGCGCCAGCAGCTTACAGGGGGGCTCTGAAGCTTTCTTT. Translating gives CASSLQGGSEAFF.

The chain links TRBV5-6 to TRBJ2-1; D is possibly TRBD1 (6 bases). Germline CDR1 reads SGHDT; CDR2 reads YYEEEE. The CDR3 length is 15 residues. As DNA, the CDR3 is TGTGCTACACAGGGCCGTTTAGGGTATGAAAATGAGCAGTTCTTC. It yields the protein CATQGRLGYENEQFF.

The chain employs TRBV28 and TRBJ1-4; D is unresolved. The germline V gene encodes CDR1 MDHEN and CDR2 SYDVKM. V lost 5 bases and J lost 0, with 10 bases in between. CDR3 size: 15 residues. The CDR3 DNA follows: TGTGCCAGCAGTGGGCAGGCGACAACTAATGAAAAACTGTTTTTT. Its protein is CASSGQATTNEKLFF. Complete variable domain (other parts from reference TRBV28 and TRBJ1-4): DVKVTQSSRYLVKRTGEKVFLECVQDMDHENMFWYRQDPGLGLRLIYFSYDVKMKEKGDIPEGYSVSREKKERFSLILESASTNQTSMYLCASSGQATTNEKLFFGSGTQLSVL.

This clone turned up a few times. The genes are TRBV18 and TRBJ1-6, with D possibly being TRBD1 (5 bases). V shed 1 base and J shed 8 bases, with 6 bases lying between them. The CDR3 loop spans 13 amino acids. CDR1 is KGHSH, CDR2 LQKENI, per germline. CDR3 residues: CASSPLGDSPLHF. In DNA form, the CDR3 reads TGTGCCAGCTCACCACTAGGGGATTCACCCCTCCACTTT.

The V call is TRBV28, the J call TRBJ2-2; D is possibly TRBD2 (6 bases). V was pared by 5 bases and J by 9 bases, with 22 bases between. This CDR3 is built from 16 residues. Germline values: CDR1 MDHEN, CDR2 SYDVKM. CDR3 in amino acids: CASSRPDTGGNRELFF. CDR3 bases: TGTGCCAGCAGTCGCCCCGACACAGGCGGGAACAGGGAGCTGTTTTTT.

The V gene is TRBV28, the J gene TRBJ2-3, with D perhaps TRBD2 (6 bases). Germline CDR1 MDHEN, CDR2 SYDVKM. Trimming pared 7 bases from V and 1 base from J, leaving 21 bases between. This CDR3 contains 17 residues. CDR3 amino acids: CASTLHSSGGGTDTQYF. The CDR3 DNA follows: TGTGCCAGCACCCTCCACTCCTCCGGGGGAGGCACAGATACGCAGTATTTT.

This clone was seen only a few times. DNA of the CDR3: TGTGCCATAAGAGACTCGGGACTGAGCAATCAGCCCCAGCATTTT. Its translation is CAIRDSGLSNQPQHF. The chain carries TRBV10-3 and TRBJ1-5; TRBD1 is a possible D gene (5 bases). Germline CDR1 is ENHRY and CDR2 is SYGVKD. V was clipped by 9 bases and J by 1 base, with 16 bases between them. The CDR3 runs to 15 residues.

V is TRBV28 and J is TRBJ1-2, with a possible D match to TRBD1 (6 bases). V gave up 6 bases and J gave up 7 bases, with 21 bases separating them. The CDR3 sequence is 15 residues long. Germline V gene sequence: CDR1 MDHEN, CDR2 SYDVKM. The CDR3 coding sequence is TGTGCCAGCAGCGTCCAGCGCGGGAGGGGGGTTGGCTACACCTTC. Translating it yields CASSVQRGRGVGYTF.

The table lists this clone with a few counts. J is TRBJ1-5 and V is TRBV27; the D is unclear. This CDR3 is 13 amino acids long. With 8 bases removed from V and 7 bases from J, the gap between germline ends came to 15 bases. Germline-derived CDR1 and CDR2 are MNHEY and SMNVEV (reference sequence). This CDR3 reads CASANGVWQPQHF. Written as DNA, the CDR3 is TGTGCCAGCGCTAACGGGGTGTGGCAGCCCCAGCATTTT.

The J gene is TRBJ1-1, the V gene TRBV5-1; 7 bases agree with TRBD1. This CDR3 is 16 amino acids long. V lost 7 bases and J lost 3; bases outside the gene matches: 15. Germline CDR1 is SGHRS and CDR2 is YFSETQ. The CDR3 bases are TGCGCCAGCCGGCCAGACGGGACAGCCTTGTACACTGAAGCTTTCTTT. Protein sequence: CASRPDGTALYTEAFF.

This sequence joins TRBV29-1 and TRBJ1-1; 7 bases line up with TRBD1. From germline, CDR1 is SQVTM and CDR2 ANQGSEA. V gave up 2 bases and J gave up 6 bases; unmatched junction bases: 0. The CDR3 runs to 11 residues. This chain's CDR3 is CSVEQGAEAFF. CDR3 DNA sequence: TGCAGCGTTGAACAGGGGGCTGAAGCTTTCTTT. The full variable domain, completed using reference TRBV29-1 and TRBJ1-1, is SAVISQKPSRDICQRGTSLTIQCQVDSQVTMMFWYRQQPGQSLTLIATANQGSEATYESGFVIDKFPISRPNLTFSTLTVSNMSPEDSSIYLCSVEQGAEAFFGQGTRLTVV.

The CDR3 loop is CASSLRLAYTGELFF. The CDR3 bases are TGCGCCAGCAGCTTGAGGCTAGCCTACACCGGGGAGCTGTTTTTT. The rearrangement joins TRBV5-1 to TRBJ2-2, with D maybe TRBD2 (5 bases). V dropped 1 base and J dropped 3 bases, with 10 bases sitting between them. CDR1 SGHRS and CDR2 YFSETQ come from the germline V gene. This CDR3 is 15 amino acids long.

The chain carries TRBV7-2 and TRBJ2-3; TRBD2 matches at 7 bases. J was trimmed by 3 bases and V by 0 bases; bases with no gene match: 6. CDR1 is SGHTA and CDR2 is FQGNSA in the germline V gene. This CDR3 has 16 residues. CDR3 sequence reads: CASSLAGGSRTDTQYF. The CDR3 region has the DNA TGTGCCAGCAGCTTAGCAGGCGGGAGTAGAACAGATACGCAGTATTTT.

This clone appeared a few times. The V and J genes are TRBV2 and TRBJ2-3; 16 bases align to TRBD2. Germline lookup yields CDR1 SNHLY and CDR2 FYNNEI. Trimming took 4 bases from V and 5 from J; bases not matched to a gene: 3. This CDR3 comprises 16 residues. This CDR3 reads CASSVGTSGRVDTQYF. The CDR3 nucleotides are TGTGCCAGCAGTGTTGGGACTAGCGGGAGGGTAGATACGCAGTATTTT.

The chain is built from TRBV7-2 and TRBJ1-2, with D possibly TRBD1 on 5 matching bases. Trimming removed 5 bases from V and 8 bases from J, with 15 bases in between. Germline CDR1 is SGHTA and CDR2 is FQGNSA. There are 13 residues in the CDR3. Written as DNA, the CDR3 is TGTGCCAGCAGCAAAGATCGCGGGGGAGGCTACACCTTC. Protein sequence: CASSKDRGGGYTF.

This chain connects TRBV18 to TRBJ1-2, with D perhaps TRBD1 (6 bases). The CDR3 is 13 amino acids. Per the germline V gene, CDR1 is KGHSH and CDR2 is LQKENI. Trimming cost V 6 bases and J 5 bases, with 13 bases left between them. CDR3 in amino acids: CASSTGPLYGYTF. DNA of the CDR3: TGTGCCAGCTCGACAGGCCCCCTTTATGGCTACACCTTC.

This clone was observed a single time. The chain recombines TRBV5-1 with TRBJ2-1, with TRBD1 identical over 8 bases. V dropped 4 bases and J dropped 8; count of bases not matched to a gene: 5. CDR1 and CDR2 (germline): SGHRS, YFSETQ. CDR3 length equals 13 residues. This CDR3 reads CASSKQGGDEQFF. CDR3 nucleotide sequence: TGCGCCAGCAGCAAACAGGGGGGAGATGAGCAGTTCTTC.

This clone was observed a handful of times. Here the CDR3 reads CASSIGLQPQHF. The CDR3 DNA reads as TGTGCCAGTAGTATAGGACTTCAGCCCCAGCATTTT. The chain has TRBV19 and TRBJ1-5; D is ambiguous. Germline V CDR1 and CDR2: LNHDA, SQIVND (reference sequence). Trimming stripped 1 base from V and 6 bases from J, with 4 bases between. The CDR3 extends over 12 amino acids.